A single sample gave rise to the 29 T cell receptor beta chains below, sequenced in a study of radiotherapy plus CTLA-4 blockade in lung cancer. Here immunoSEQ multiplex PCR was the method, and the copy in TCRdb shows in-frame clones only, minus some. The sample has tens of thousands of clones, 75% to 80% seen once. The input for sequencing was peripheral blood, taken from a patient treated with radiotherapy plus ipilimumab. These receptors came from a human donor with non-small cell lung cancer whose response to radiotherapy plus ipilimumab could not be evaluated.

The V call is TRBV28, the J call TRBJ2-2; D might be TRBD1 (5 bases). V was cut by 5 bases and J by 0 bases, with 13 bases left in between. This CDR3 is 16 amino acids long. Germline lookup yields CDR1 MDHEN and CDR2 SYDVKM. CDR3 amino acids: CASSRRVASNTGELFF. The CDR3, as DNA: TGTGCCAGCAGTCGCAGGGTAGCTTCGAACACCGGGGAGCTGTTTTTT.

This rearrangement joins TRBV7-9 to TRBJ2-7; 9 positions match TRBD1. The CDR3 sequence is 14 residues long. From germline, CDR1 is SEHNR and CDR2 FQNEAQ (reference sequence). J gave up 5 bases and V 4 bases, and 6 bases lay outside the gene matches. As DNA, the CDR3 is TGTGCCAGCAGCTCCGGACAGGGGACTAACGAGCAGTACTTC. The encoded protein is CASSSGQGTNEQYF.

The CDR3 DNA follows: TGTGCCAGCAGGGTCGGGACAGGGGGATATGAGCAGTTCTTC. Its protein is CASRVGTGGYEQFF. The chain combines TRBV28 with TRBJ2-1, with TRBD1 matching over 11 bases. V shed 6 bases and J 8 bases; nucleotides not matched to a gene: 6. The CDR3 extends over 14 amino acids. The V gene's germline CDR1 is MDHEN and CDR2 SYDVKM.

CDR3 sequence: CAISEQGDSPLHF. DNA for the CDR3: TGTGCCATCAGTGAACAGGGGGATTCACCCCTCCACTTT. V gene TRBV10-3 combines with J gene TRBJ1-6, with 8 bases matching TRBD1. The V and J ends lost 3 bases and 8 bases, in that order; junction bases with no gene match: 0. Germline CDR1 and CDR2: ENHRY and SYGVKD. The CDR3 totals 13 residues.

V gene TRBV9 combines with J gene TRBJ2-6; no definite D call. The germline gives CDR1 SGDLS, CDR2 YYNGEE. V lost 1 base to trimming and J lost 4 bases, with 15 bases between them. This CDR3 spans 17 amino acids. The DNA of the CDR3 is TGTGCCAGCAGCGTAAACCCCAGTGGTACAGGGGCCAACGTCCTGACTTTC. This encodes CASSVNPSGTGANVLTF. Supplemented by reference TRBV9 and TRBJ2-6, the full variable domain reads DSGVTQTPKHLITATGQRVTLRCSPRSGDLSVYWYQQSLDQGLQFLIQYYNGEERAKGNILERFSAQQFPDLHSELNLSSLELGDSALYFCASSVNPSGTGANVLTFGAGSRLTVL.

The chain joins TRBV6-1 to TRBJ1-1; D may be TRBD1 (5 bases). Germline V lookup: CDR1 MNHNS, CDR2 SASEGT. This CDR3 has 14 amino acids. The V end was cut by 6 bases, the J end by 8 bases, with 19 bases between. CDR3 residues: CASSRASGPREAFF. The CDR3 nucleotides are TGTGCCAGCAGCAGGGCTAGCGGTCCCCGAGAAGCTTTCTTT.

This rearrangement joins TRBV30 to TRBJ2-2, with TRBD2 matching 13 bases. CDR3 length equals 15 residues. The V segment lost 5 bases and the J segment 5 bases; nucleotides outside the gene matches: 5. Germline V CDR1 and CDR2: GTSNPN, SVGIG (reference sequence). The CDR3, as DNA: TGTGCCTGGTTGACTAGCGGGAGGCGAACCGGGGAGCTGTTTTTT. Its translation is CAWLTSGRRTGELFF.

CDR3 DNA sequence: TGTGCCAGCAGCTTAGAAGTGGCTAGCGGAAGCACAGATACGCAGTATTTT. It yields the protein CASSLEVASGSTDTQYF. The gene calls are TRBV7-3 and TRBJ2-3; 7 nucleotides match TRBD2. The CDR3 sequence is 17 residues long. Germline lookup yields CDR1 SGHTA and CDR2 FQGTGA. V shed 2 bases and J 0 bases; nucleotides not matched to a gene: 8.

This clone was seen more than once but under ten times. The chain has TRBV28 and TRBJ1-2; D unresolved. The germline gives CDR1 MDHEN, CDR2 SYDVKM. This CDR3 region has 13 residues. Trimming pared 5 bases from V and 1 base from J, leaving 8 bases between. This CDR3 is CASSPGVNYGYTF. In DNA form, the CDR3 reads TGTGCCAGCAGTCCCGGAGTTAACTATGGCTACACCTTC.

The V gene is TRBV29-1, the J gene TRBJ1-1; the D gene is possibly TRBD1 (5 bases). Trimming removed 2 bases from V and 5 bases from J, with 12 bases in between. Germline V gene lookup returns CDR1 SQVTM and CDR2 ANQGSEA. The CDR3 spans 13 residues. The CDR3 DNA sequence: TGCAGCGTTGAACGGGGGGTATGGACTGAAGCTTTCTTT. Translated, it gives CSVERGVWTEAFF.

Only a few counts were recorded for this clone. The chain recombines TRBV7-8 with TRBJ2-7; 10 bases are shared with TRBD2. The V and J ends lost 3 bases and 6 bases, in that order; junction bases with no gene match: 5. Germline CDR1 SGHVS, CDR2 FQNEAQ. The length of the CDR3 is 14 residues. The CDR3 coding sequence is TGTGCCAGCAGCTTTCTAGCGGGAGTTAGCGAGCAGTACTTC. This translates into CASSFLAGVSEQYF. Supplemented by reference TRBV7-8 and TRBJ2-7, the full variable domain reads GAGVSQSPRYKVAKRGQDVALRCDPISGHVSLFWYQQALGQGPEFLTYFQNEAQLDKSGLPSDRFFAERPEGSVSTLKIQRTQQEDSAVYLCASSFLAGVSEQYFGPGTRLTVT.

This chain joins TRBV4-3 and TRBJ2-3; 11 bases agree with TRBD1. Trimming removed 3 bases from V and 3 bases from J; junction bases left unmatched: 5. The germline V gene encodes CDR1 LGHNA and CDR2 YSLEER. The CDR3 consists of 16 residues. Here the CDR3 DNA reads TGCGCCAGCAGCCAGGACCGGGACAGGGGGACAGATACGCAGTATTTT. Its translation is CASSQDRDRGTDTQYF.

The J gene is TRBJ2-5, the V gene TRBV5-4; 7 nucleotides line up with TRBD1. Germline CDR1 and CDR2: SGHNT and YYREEE (reference sequence). The ends lost 0 bases at V and 3 bases at J; junction bases unmatched: 2. The CDR3 consists of 14 residues. In DNA, the CDR3 is TGTGCCAGCAGCTTGGCTACAGGGGAAGAGACCCAGTACTTC. The encoded protein is CASSLATGEETQYF.

This rearrangement joins TRBV7-2 to TRBJ1-2; perhaps TRBD1 as D (5 bases). The germline V and J ends were trimmed by 8 bases and 4 bases, with 11 bases remaining between them. The CDR3 loop spans 12 amino acids. In germline, CDR1 is SGHTA, CDR2 FQGNSA. For the CDR3, the DNA is TGTGCCAGCTTGGGTAGGGGCTATGGCTACACCTTC. As protein: CASLGRGYGYTF. The whole variable domain, remainder taken from reference TRBV7-2 and TRBJ1-2, is GAGVSQSPSNKVTEKGKDVELRCDPISGHTALYWYRQSLGQGLEFLIYFQGNSAPDKSGLPSDRFSAERTGGSVSTLTIQRTQQEDSAVYLCASLGRGYGYTFGSGTRLTVV.

DNA for the CDR3: TGCGCCAGTGCGACTTCCGGGACAGGGGTAGAAAAACTGTTTTTT. Its protein product is CASATSGTGVEKLFF. The chain has TRBV5-1 and TRBJ1-4; TRBD1 agrees at 10 bases. Germline trimming cut 8 bases from V and 8 bases from J; bases unmatched to any gene: 12. Germline assignment: CDR1 SGHRS and CDR2 YFSETQ. The CDR3 is 15 residues long.

The chain uses TRBV5-1 and TRBJ1-4, with D unresolved. V gave up 0 bases and J gave up 4 bases, with 13 bases separating them. CDR1 SGHRS and CDR2 YFSETQ come from the germline V gene. The length of the CDR3 is 16 residues. The CDR3 DNA follows: TGCGCCAGCAGCTTGGCCCCCGGCGGATTTAATGAAAAACTGTTTTTT. Protein sequence: CASSLAPGGFNEKLFF.

This clone occurred a few times. This chain links TRBV7-9 with TRBJ2-3, with 7 nucleotides matching TRBD1. Trimming at V came to 2 bases and at J to 1 base, leaving 3 bases not matched to a gene. Germline values: CDR1 SEHNR, CDR2 FQNEAQ (reference sequence). This CDR3 contains 15 residues. Here the CDR3 reads CASSLTGAGTDTQYF. In nucleotides, the CDR3 is TGTGCCAGCAGCTTAACAGGGGCCGGCACAGATACGCAGTATTTT.

In DNA form, the CDR3 reads TGTGCCAGCAGCGGGACAGGGGATAGCAATCAGCCCCAGCATTTT. Translating it yields CASSGTGDSNQPQHF. The genes are TRBV5-6 and TRBJ1-5; 10 bases match TRBD1. Germline CDR1 SGHDT, CDR2 YYEEEE. The CDR3 is made up of 15 amino acids. V shed 4 bases, J shed 0 bases, and the junction held 1 base outside the gene matches.

The chain combines TRBV5-1 with TRBJ2-5; 13 bases map to TRBD2. After removal of 2 bases from V and 3 bases from J, the junction contained 7 bases not matched to a gene. The CDR3 spans 17 residues. Germline values: CDR1 SGHRS, CDR2 YFSETQ. The CDR3 DNA follows: TGCGCCAGCAGCTTCCGCTCCGGGACTAGCGGGAAAGAGACCCAGTACTTC. Amino acids: CASSFRSGTSGKETQYF.

The rearrangement uses TRBV7-9 and TRBJ1-2; no firm D call. The ends were cut back, 1 base at V and 1 base at J, with 7 bases in the middle. CDR1 is SEHNR, CDR2 FQNEAQ, per germline (reference sequence). The CDR3 runs to 14 residues. The CDR3 reads CASSLGRSNYGYTF. As DNA, the CDR3 is TGTGCCAGCAGCTTAGGACGGAGTAACTATGGCTACACCTTC.

The rearrangement joins TRBV4-2 to TRBJ1-6; a possible D gene is TRBD1 (5 bases). Per germline, CDR1 LGHNA and CDR2 YNFKEQ. The CDR3 runs to 14 residues. Trimming left V 8 bases short and J 0 bases short, with 8 bases between. The CDR3: CASRDFSYNSPLHF. The CDR3 region has the DNA TGTGCCAGCCGGGACTTCTCCTATAATTCACCCCTCCACTTT.

V usage is TRBV11-2 and J usage is TRBJ2-5; the match to TRBD2 covers 7 bases. The DNA end is a closer match to TRBJ2-7, so the J assignment may be wrong. The CDR3 extends over 16 amino acids. Germline-derived CDR1 and CDR2 are SGHAT and FQNNGV. The CDR3 protein is CASSLGGGSMIYEQYF. DNA for the CDR3: TGTGCCAGCAGCTTAGGCGGGGGATCGATGATCTACGAGCAGTACTTC.

This chain connects TRBV5-6 to TRBJ2-1; D may be TRBD2 (6 bases). In germline, CDR1 is SGHDT, CDR2 YYEEEE. This CDR3 spans 15 amino acids. V lost 1 base, J lost 2 bases, and 10 bases lay in between. The CDR3: CASSLFSGTYNEQFF. The DNA for the CDR3 is TGTGCCAGCAGCTTGTTTAGCGGAACCTACAATGAGCAGTTCTTC.

This clone was detected a few times. The chain links TRBV19 to TRBJ2-2, with a possible D match to TRBD2 (5 bases). The V gene lost 5 bases and the J gene lost 7 bases, with 23 bases spanning the gap. The CDR3 runs 17 residues. CDR1 is LNHDA and CDR2 is SQIVND in the germline V gene (reference sequence). The chain's CDR3 is CASSPLGGEFVDGELFF. The CDR3 bases are TGTGCCAGTAGTCCCCTGGGTGGGGAGTTCGTTGACGGGGAGCTGTTTTTT.

The V and J genes are TRBV2 and TRBJ1-2; perhaps TRBD1 as D (6 bases). Trimming removed 8 bases from V and 3 bases from J, with 13 bases in between. The CDR3 sequence is 13 residues long. Germline V lookup: CDR1 SNHLY, CDR2 FYNNEI. In DNA, the CDR3 is TGTGCCAGCGCTCTGGGGGCGGACTATGGCTACACCTTC. This encodes CASALGADYGYTF.

The V and J genes are TRBV11-2 and TRBJ2-7; 7 nucleotides line up with TRBD1. Germline V gene lookup returns CDR1 SGHAT and CDR2 FQNNGV. After removal of 5 bases from V and 7 bases from J, the junction contained 5 bases not matched to a gene. The CDR3 runs 12 residues. In nucleotides, the CDR3 is TGTGCCAGCAGCAAACAGGGGTGGGAGCAGTACTTC. Amino acids: CASSKQGWEQYF.

A note on this clone: The same CDR3 also results from other DNA sequences found in this sample. The rearrangement links TRBV18 to TRBJ2-7; D is uncertain. Deletions cut 0 bases from V and 2 bases from J, with 8 bases between. From germline, CDR1 is KGHSH and CDR2 LQKENI. The CDR3 sequence is 14 residues long. The CDR3 protein is CASSPPSSPYEQYF. CDR3 DNA sequence: TGTGCCAGCTCACCACCGTCAAGCCCCTACGAGCAGTACTTC.

In its sample, this clone is medium-sized (0.01 to 0.1%). V usage is TRBV28 and J usage is TRBJ1-3; no clear D. Germline V lookup: CDR1 MDHEN, CDR2 SYDVKM. V was shortened by 6 bases and J by 4 bases, with 13 bases between the two germline ends. The CDR3 extends over 14 amino acids. Here the CDR3 reads CASSLTLGGNTIYF. CDR3 coding DNA: TGTGCCAGCAGCCTTACGCTGGGCGGAAACACCATATATTTT.

The V call is TRBV30, the J call TRBJ2-7; 8 bases fit TRBD2. CDR1 GTSNPN and CDR2 SVGIG come from the germline V gene (reference sequence). The CDR3 contains 17 residues. Trimming took 3 bases from V and 1 from J; bases not matched to a gene: 14. The CDR3 bases are TGTGCCTGGAGCGGGGGGTCTGTAAGCGGGGGATCCTACGAGCAGTACTTC. This codes for CAWSGGSVSGGSYEQYF.